This T cell receptor (beta chain) was documented in a study of regulatory T cells in long-lasting Graves disease. This clonotype was found a few times. Germline assignment: CDR1 GTSNPN and CDR2 SVGIG (reference sequence). Trimming took 1 base from V and 5 from J; bases not matched to a gene: 3. There are 15 residues in the CDR3. Combining iRepertoire HTBI primers with Arm-PCR of CDR3 regions, the authors built TCR beta libraries. TCRdb independently ran MiXCR on the multiplex PCR reads; one entry per CDR3 protein. This table has 400,000 to 500,000 distinct CDR3 sequences, about 15% appearing once. Stated time point: newly diagnosed GD, antithyroid drugs for less than 3 months. PBMCs provided the RNA from which the TCR library was made. These data also featured in a second study, about T cells in Graves' hyperthyroidism and ophthalmopathy.

The sequences come from peripheral blood mononuclear cells (PBMCs), collected at new diagnosis, from a patient treated with antithyroid drugs. The chain uses TRBV30 and TRBJ1-6; 9 bases are shared with TRBD1. This sequence originates from a woman under 40 with Graves disease. CDR3 DNA sequence: TGTGCCTGGAGTGGGGGACAGGGACATAATTCACCCCTCCACTTT. Protein product: CAWSGGQGHNSPLHF.